Below are 6 T cell receptor beta chains sequenced from a single sample in a study of T-cell memory formation after mild COVID-19. TCRdb processed the 5' RACE reads anew with MiXCR; each CDR3 protein has one entry. Here the sample spans some 180,000 distinct CDR3 sequences, approximately 17% being singletons. The sample was PBMCs or a T cell subset sorted from them (not recorded which). Receptors were obtained from a man between 18 and 35 years old who had mild COVID-19 (a few samples of this study predate the infection). Cell type and time point are not known.

The gene calls are TRBV7-2 and TRBJ2-4, with 9 bases lining up with TRBD1. The germline V gene has CDR1 SGHTA and CDR2 FQGNSA. The V gene end was trimmed by 3 bases and the J gene end by 9 bases; junction bases not matched to a gene: 9. There are 15 residues in the CDR3. The CDR3 region is CASSLGVDRGGIQYF. The CDR3 DNA follows: TGTGCCAGCAGCTTGGGAGTGGACAGGGGCGGCATTCAGTACTTC.

J is TRBJ2-7 and V is TRBV7-9; D remains unclear. Trimming left V 6 bases short and J 3 bases short, with 15 bases between. There are 14 residues in the CDR3. CDR1 SEHNR and CDR2 FQNEAQ come from the germline V gene (reference sequence). The CDR3 DNA sequence: TGTGCCAGCAGGGAAAATTCCTTAAGCTACGAGCAGTACGTC. Protein product: CASRENSLSYEQYV.

This chain links TRBV5-8 with TRBJ1-5, with D perhaps matching TRBD1 (5 bases). Germline V gene sequence: CDR1 SGHTS, CDR2 YDEGEE. V was clipped by 1 base and J by 6 bases, with 14 bases between them. The CDR3 has 15 amino acids. CDR3 DNA: TGTGCCAGCAGCTTGTTATCAGGGTTGGGTCAGCCCCAGCATTTT. Translating it yields CASSLLSGLGQPQHF.

The chain combines TRBV7-2 with TRBJ1-5; the D is unclear. The germline V gene encodes CDR1 SGHTA and CDR2 FQGNSA. This CDR3 comprises 15 residues. With 5 bases removed from V and 3 bases from J, the gap between germline ends came to 14 bases. CDR3 region: CASSEKGWVNQPQHF. In DNA form, the CDR3 reads TGTGCCAGCAGCGAAAAGGGCTGGGTCAATCAGCCCCAGCATTTT.

The V and J genes are TRBV6-6 and TRBJ2-6; no clear D. The ends were cut back, 0 bases at V and 2 bases at J, with 5 bases in the middle. The germline gives CDR1 MNHNY, CDR2 SVGAGI (reference sequence). The CDR3 runs 15 residues. CDR3 amino acids: CASSYSGTGANVLTF. DNA of the CDR3: TGTGCCAGCAGTTACTCTGGGACTGGGGCCAACGTCCTGACTTTC.

This sequence joins TRBV5-4 and TRBJ1-1; no definite D call. The V end lost 0 bases, the J end lost 1 base, and 10 bases lay between the germline ends. The CDR3 is 15 residues long. Germline V lookup: CDR1 SGHNT, CDR2 YYREEE (reference sequence). CDR3 nucleotide sequence: TGTGCCAGCAGCTTGGTGGTCAGGCAGAACACTGAAGCTTTCTTT. Protein product: CASSLVVRQNTEAFF.